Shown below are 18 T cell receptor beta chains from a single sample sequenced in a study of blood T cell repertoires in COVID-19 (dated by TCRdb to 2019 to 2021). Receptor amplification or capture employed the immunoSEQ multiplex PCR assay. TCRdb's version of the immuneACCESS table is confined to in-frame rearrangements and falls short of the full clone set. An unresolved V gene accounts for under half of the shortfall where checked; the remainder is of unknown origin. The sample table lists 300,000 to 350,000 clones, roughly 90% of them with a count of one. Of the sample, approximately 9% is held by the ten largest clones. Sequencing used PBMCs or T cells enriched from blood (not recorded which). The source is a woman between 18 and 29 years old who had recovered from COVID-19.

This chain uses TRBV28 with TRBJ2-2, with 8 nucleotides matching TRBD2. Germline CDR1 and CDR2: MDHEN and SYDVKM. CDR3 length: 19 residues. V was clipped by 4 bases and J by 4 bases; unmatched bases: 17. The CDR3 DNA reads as TGTGCCAGCAGTTCGCGGGGGGCGGGGGGCCCTAAAGGCACCGGGGAGCTGTTTTTT. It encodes CASSSRGAGGPKGTGELFF.

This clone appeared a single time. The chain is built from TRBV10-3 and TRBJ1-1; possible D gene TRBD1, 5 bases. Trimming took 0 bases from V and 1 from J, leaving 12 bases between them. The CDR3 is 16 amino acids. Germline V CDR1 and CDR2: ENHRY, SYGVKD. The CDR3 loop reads CAISESAGGSNTEAFF. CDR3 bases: TGTGCCATCAGTGAGTCGGCGGGGGGGTCGAACACTGAAGCTTTCTTT.

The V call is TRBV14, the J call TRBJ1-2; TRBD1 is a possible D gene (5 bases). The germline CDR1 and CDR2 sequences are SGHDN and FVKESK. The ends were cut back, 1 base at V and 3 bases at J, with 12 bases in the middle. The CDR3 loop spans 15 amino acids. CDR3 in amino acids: CASSQVLGEYYGYTF. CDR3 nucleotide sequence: TGTGCCAGCAGCCAAGTTCTAGGGGAATACTATGGCTACACCTTC.

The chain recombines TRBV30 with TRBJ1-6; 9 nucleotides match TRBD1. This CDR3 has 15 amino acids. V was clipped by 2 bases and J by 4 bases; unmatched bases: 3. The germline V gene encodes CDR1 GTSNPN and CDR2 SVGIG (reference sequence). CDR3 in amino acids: CAWSLDRGYNSPLHF. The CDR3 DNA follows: TGTGCCTGGAGTCTGGACAGGGGATATAATTCACCCCTCCACTTT.

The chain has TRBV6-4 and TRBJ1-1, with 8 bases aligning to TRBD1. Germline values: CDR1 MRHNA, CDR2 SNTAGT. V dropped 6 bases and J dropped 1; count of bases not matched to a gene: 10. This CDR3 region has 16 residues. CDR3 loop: CASRRAAGTGNTEAFF. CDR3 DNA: TGTGCCAGCAGGAGAGCCGCCGGGACAGGGAACACTGAAGCTTTCTTT.

Here the CDR3 reads CASSVVPSGRGYGYTF. CDR3 nucleotide sequence: TGTGCCAGCAGCGTAGTGCCCTCCGGCCGGGGGTATGGCTACACCTTC. This sequence joins TRBV9 and TRBJ1-2; tentative D call: TRBD1 (5 bases). Trimming removed 0 bases at V and 5 bases at J, with 17 bases between. Germline V gene data show CDR1 as SGDLS and CDR2 as YYNGEE. The CDR3 consists of 16 residues.

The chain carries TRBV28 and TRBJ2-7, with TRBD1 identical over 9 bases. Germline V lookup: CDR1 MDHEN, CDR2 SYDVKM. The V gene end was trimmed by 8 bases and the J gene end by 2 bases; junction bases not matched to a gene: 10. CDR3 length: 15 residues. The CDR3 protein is CASGLGTGGAYEQYF. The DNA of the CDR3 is TGTGCCAGCGGACTTGGAACAGGGGGCGCCTACGAGCAGTACTTC.

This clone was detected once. CDR3: CASKEAGEQYF. The CDR3 nucleotides are TGTGCCAGCAAAGAGGCCGGCGAGCAGTACTTC. V and J are TRBV12-3 or TRBV12-4 and TRBJ2-7; the D is unclear. CDR3 length: 11 residues. Trimming took 7 bases from V and 6 from J, leaving 10 bases between them.

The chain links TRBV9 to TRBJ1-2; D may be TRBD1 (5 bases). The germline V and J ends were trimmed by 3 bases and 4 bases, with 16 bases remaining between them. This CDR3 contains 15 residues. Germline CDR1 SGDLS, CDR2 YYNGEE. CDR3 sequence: CASSAQTVPTYGYTF. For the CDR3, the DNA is TGTGCCAGCAGCGCGCAGACAGTCCCGACCTATGGCTACACCTTC.

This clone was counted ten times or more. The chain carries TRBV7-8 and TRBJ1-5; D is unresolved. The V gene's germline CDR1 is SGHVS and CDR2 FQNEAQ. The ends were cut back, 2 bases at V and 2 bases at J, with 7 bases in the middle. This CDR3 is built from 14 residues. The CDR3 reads CASSLFRGNQPQHF. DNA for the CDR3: TGTGCCAGCAGCTTATTCCGGGGCAATCAGCCCCAGCATTTT.

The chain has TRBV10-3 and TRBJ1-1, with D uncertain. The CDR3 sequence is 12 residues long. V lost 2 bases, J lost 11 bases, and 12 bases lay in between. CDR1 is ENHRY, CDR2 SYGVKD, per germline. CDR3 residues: CAISEGLPGAFF. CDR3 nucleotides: TGTGCCATCAGTGAGGGGCTCCCTGGGGCTTTCTTT.

DNA of the CDR3: TGTGCCAGCAGCCCCGCCGCGCCTAGCACAGATACGCAGTATTTT. Translating gives CASSPAAPSTDTQYF. J is TRBJ2-3 and V is TRBV21-1; the D call TRBD2 from the table was never checked on the DNA. TRBV21-1 is a documented pseudogene. This CDR3 region has 15 residues.

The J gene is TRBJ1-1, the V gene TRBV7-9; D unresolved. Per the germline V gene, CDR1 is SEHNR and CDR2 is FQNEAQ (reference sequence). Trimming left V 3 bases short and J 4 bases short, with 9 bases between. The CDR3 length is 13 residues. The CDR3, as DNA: TGTGCCAGCAGCTTCGGTTCTGGCACTGAAGCTTTCTTT. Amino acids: CASSFGSGTEAFF.

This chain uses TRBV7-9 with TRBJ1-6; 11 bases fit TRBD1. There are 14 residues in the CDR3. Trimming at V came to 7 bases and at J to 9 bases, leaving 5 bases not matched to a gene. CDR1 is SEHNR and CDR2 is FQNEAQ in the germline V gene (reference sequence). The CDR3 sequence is CASIRTGGSSPLHF. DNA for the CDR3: TGTGCCAGCATCCGGACAGGGGGCAGTTCACCCCTCCACTTT. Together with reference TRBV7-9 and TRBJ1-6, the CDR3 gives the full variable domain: DTGVSQNPRHKITKRGQNVTFRCDPISEHNRLYWYRQTLGQGPEFLTYFQNEAQLEKSRLLSDRFSAERPKGSFSTLEIQRTEQGDSAMYLCASIRTGGSSPLHFGNGTRLTVT.

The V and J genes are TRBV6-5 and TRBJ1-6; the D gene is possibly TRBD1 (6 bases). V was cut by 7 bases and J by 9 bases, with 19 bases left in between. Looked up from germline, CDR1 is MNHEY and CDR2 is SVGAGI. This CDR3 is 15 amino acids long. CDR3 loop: CASNLERGISSPLHF. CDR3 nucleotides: TGTGCCAGCAACCTTGAAAGGGGGATTAGTTCACCCCTCCACTTT.

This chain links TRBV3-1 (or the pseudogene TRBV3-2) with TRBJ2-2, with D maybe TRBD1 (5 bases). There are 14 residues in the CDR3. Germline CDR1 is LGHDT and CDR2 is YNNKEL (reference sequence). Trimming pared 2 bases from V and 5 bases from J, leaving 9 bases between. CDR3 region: CASSQSRGTGELFF. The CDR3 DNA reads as TGTGCCAGCAGCCAATCTAGGGGTACCGGGGAGCTGTTTTTT.

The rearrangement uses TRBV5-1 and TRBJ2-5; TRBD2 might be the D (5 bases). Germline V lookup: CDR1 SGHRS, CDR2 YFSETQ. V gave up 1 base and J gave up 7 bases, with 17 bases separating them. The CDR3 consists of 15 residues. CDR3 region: CASSLTWPLEVTQYF. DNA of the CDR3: TGCGCCAGCAGCTTGACGTGGCCCCTGGAGGTGACCCAGTACTTC.

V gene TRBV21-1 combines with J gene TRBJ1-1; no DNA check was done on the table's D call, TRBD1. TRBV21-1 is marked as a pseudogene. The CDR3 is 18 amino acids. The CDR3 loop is CASSKGRTDGIGNTEAFF. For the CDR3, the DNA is TGTGCCAGCAGCAAAGGGAGGACAGACGGGATTGGGAACACTGAAGCTTTCTTT.